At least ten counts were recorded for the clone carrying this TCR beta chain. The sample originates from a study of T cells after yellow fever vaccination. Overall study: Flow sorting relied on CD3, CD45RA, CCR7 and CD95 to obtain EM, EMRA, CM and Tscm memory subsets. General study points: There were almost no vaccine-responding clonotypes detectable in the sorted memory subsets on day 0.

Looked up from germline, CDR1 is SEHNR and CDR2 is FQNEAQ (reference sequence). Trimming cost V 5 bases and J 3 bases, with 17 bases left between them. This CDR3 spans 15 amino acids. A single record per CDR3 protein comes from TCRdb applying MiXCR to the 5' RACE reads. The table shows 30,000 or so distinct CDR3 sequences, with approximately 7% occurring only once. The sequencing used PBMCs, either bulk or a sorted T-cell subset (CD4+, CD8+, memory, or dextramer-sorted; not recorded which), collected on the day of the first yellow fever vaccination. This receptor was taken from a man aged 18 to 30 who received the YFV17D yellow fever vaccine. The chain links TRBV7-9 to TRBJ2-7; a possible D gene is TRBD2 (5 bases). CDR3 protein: CASSPRRGSIYEQYF. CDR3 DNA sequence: TGTGCCAGCAGCCCTCGCCGGGGATCTATCTACGAGCAGTACTTC.